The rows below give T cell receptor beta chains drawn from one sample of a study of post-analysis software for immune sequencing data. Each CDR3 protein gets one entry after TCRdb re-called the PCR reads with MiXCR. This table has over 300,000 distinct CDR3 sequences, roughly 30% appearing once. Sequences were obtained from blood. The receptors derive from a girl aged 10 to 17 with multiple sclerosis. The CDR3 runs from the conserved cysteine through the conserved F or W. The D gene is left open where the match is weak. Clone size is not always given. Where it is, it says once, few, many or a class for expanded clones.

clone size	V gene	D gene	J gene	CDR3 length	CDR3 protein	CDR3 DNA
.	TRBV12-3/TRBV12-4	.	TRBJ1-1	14	CASSLIPSRTEAFF	TGTGCCAGCAGTTTAATCCCCAGCCGCACTGAAGCTTTCTTT
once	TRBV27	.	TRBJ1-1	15	CASSLLFTANTEAFF	TGTGCCAGCAGTTTACTCTTTACAGCGAACACTGAAGCTTTCTTT
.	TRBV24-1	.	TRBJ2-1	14	CATSDSSGKNEQFF	TGTGCCACCAGTGATTCGTCAGGGAAAAATGAGCAGTTCTTC
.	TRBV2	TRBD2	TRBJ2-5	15	CASSESLAGEETQYF	TGTGCCAGCAGTGAGAGTCTAGCGGGGGAAGAGACCCAGTACTTC
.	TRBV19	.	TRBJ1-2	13	CASSKTGNYGHTF	TGTGCCAGTAGTAAAACAGGGAACTATGGCCACACCTTC
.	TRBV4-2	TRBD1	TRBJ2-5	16	CASSQALGQFQETQYF	TGTGCCAGCAGCCAAGCCCTGGGACAGTTCCAAGAGACCCAGTACTTC
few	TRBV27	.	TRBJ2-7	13	CASSLSASYEQYF	TGTGCCAGCAGTTTATCGGCCAGCTACGAGCAGTACTTC
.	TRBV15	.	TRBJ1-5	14	CATSGQPSNQPQHF	TGTGCCACCAGCGGGCAGCCCTCCAATCAGCCCCAGCATTTT
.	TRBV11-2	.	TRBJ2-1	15	CASSPPEGGYNEQFF	TGTGCCAGCAGCCCCCCGGAGGGGGGGTACAATGAGCAGTTCTTC
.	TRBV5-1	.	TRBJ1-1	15	CASSLETGAGTEAFF	TGCGCCAGCAGCTTGGAGACGGGGGCGGGCACTGAAGCTTTCTTT
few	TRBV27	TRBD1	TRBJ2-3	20	CASSSTIPDREPTSTDTQYF	TGTGCCAGCAGTTCCACTATCCCCGACAGGGAACCAACTAGCACAGATACGCAGTATTTT
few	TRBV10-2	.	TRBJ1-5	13	CASRAVSNQPQHF	TGCGCCAGTCGCGCGGTGAGCAATCAGCCCCAGCATTTT
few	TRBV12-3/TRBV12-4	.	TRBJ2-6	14	CASSLFSGANVLTF	TGTGCCAGCAGTTTGTTCTCTGGGGCCAACGTCCTGACTTTC
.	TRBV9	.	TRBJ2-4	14	CASSGRDPLNIQYF	TGTGCCAGCAGCGGCAGGGACCCCCTAAACATTCAGTACTTC
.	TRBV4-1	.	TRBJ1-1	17	CASRGLLGTWKDTEAFF	TGCGCCAGCAGGGGCCTATTAGGGACATGGAAAGACACTGAAGCTTTCTTT
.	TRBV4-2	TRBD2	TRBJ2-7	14	CASSQVGGRNEQYF	TGTGCCAGCAGCCAAGTCGGGGGGAGGAACGAGCAGTACTTC
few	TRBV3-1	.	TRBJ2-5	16	CASSQDLRPRQETQYF	TGTGCCAGCAGCCAAGATCTGCGGCCACGCCAAGAGACCCAGTACTTC
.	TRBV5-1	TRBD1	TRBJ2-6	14	CASSLGTGANVRTF	TGCGCCAGCAGCTTGGGAACAGGGGCCAACGTCCGGACTTTC
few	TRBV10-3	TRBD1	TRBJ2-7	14	CAISEGTAPYEQYF	TGTGCCATCAGTGAAGGGACAGCGCCCTACGAGCAGTACTTC
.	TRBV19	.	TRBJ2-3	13	CASSRGVRDTQYF	TGTGCCAGTAGTAGGGGAGTTAGAGATACGCAGTATTTT
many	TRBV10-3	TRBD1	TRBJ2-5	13	CASTGGPLGTQYF	TGTGCCAGCACAGGGGGCCCCCTCGGGACCCAGTACTTC
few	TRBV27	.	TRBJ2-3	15	CASSSRTIVADTQYF	TGTGCCAGCAGTTCCCGGACAATAGTGGCAGATACGCAGTATTTT